Listed below are T cell receptor beta chains from one sample, sequenced in a study of long-term antiretroviral therapy in people with HIV. The table came from immunoSEQ multiplex PCR; TCRdb's copy has only in-frame clones and leaves some out. The table shows roughly 5,600 clones, with roughly 78% occurring only once. The source was unsorted PBMCs, collected 1.8 years before starting antiretroviral therapy. These receptors were collected from a man aged 40-50 years with HIV. Both conserved end residues are part of each CDR3. The order of the fields is D gene, clone size, J gene, V gene, CDR3 DNA, CDR3 protein. D genes are given only for firm matches. Not all rows give a size; the values are once, few, many and, for expanded clones, a class.

d_call: TRBD1
clone_size: -
j_call: TRBJ1-4
v_call: TRBV6-6
cdr3_nt: TGTGCCAGCAGTTTTTCCGGTGGGACAGGTGGCGAAAAACTGTTTTTT
cdr3_aa: CASSFSGGTGGEKLFF

d_call: TRBD1
clone_size: -
j_call: TRBJ1-3
v_call: TRBV19
cdr3_nt: TGTGCCAGTCACGGACAGGGGAATTTTGGAAACACCATATATTTT
cdr3_aa: CASHGQGNFGNTIYF

d_call: -
clone_size: -
j_call: TRBJ2-7
v_call: TRBV9
cdr3_nt: TGTGCCAGCAGCGAAAACAATACCCCCTACGAGCAGTACTTC
cdr3_aa: CASSENNTPYEQYF

d_call: TRBD2
clone_size: few
j_call: TRBJ2-1
v_call: TRBV29-1
cdr3_nt: TGCAGCGTATGGACTAGGCTCAATGAGCAGTTCTTC
cdr3_aa: CSVWTRLNEQFF

d_call: TRBD2
clone_size: -
j_call: TRBJ2-5
v_call: TRBV29-1
cdr3_nt: TGCAGCGTTGATTCGGGAGGGCTGAGAGGACTGCAAGAGACCCAGTACTTC
cdr3_aa: CSVDSGGLRGLQETQYF

d_call: TRBD1
clone_size: -
j_call: TRBJ1-2
v_call: TRBV28
cdr3_nt: TGTGCCAGCACCGCCGGGACAGGGGATGGCTACACCTTC
cdr3_aa: CASTAGTGDGYTF

d_call: -
clone_size: -
j_call: TRBJ1-5
v_call: TRBV19
cdr3_nt: TGTGCCAGTAGTATATCGGGGGGGAATCAGCCCCAGCATTTT
cdr3_aa: CASSISGGNQPQHF

d_call: -
clone_size: -
j_call: TRBJ1-5
v_call: TRBV7-6
cdr3_nt: TGTGCCAGCAGCTTAAACCGCAATAGCAATCAGCCCCAGCATTTT
cdr3_aa: CASSLNRNSNQPQHF

d_call: -
clone_size: -
j_call: TRBJ2-1
v_call: TRBV7-9
cdr3_nt: TGTGCCAGCAGCTTAGTTGGGTTGGAGCAGTTCTTC
cdr3_aa: CASSLVGLEQFF

d_call: TRBD1
clone_size: -
j_call: TRBJ1-6
v_call: TRBV27
cdr3_nt: TGTGCCAGCAGTGCGACAGGGACCTATTCACCCCTCCACTTT
cdr3_aa: CASSATGTYSPLHF

d_call: TRBD1
clone_size: -
j_call: TRBJ1-6
v_call: TRBV29-1
cdr3_nt: TGCAGCGTTGGGGACAGGGATTCACCCCTCCACTTT
cdr3_aa: CSVGDRDSPLHF

d_call: TRBD1
clone_size: -
j_call: TRBJ1-5
v_call: TRBV18
cdr3_nt: TGTGCCAGCTCACCGGACAGGGTTGACAGCAATCAGCCCCAGCATTTT
cdr3_aa: CASSPDRVDSNQPQHF

d_call: -
clone_size: -
j_call: TRBJ1-4
v_call: TRBV5-1
cdr3_nt: TGCGCCAGCAGCTTGGACAGATCTAATGAAAAACTGTTTTTT
cdr3_aa: CASSLDRSNEKLFF

d_call: TRBD1
clone_size: few
j_call: TRBJ2-2
v_call: TRBV7-9
cdr3_nt: TGTGCCAGCAGCCCGACGGACAGGGGAAGAGCAGGGGAGCTGTTTTTT
cdr3_aa: CASSPTDRGRAGELFF

d_call: -
clone_size: -
j_call: TRBJ1-3
v_call: TRBV28
cdr3_nt: TGTGCCAGCAGTAGAGGGAGCTCTGGAAACACCATATATTTT
cdr3_aa: CASSRGSSGNTIYF

d_call: TRBD1
clone_size: -
j_call: TRBJ1-4
v_call: TRBV7-8
cdr3_nt: TGTGCCAGCAGCTTAGCCCACCGACAGGGGGGGGGTGAAAAACTGTTTTTT
cdr3_aa: CASSLAHRQGGGEKLFF

d_call: -
clone_size: -
j_call: TRBJ2-5
v_call: TRBV5-4
cdr3_nt: TGTGCCAGCAGCGCGGCCGGGGTAGGGGAGACCCAGTACTTC
cdr3_aa: CASSAAGVGETQYF

d_call: -
clone_size: few
j_call: TRBJ2-7
v_call: TRBV21-1
cdr3_nt: TGTGCCAGCAGCCCTACTGTCACTCCCCCAGTTCTGAGCTCCTACGAGCAGTACTTC
cdr3_aa: CASSPTVTPPVLSSYEQYF

d_call: -
clone_size: -
j_call: TRBJ2-1
v_call: TRBV6-1
cdr3_nt: TGTGCCAGCAGTGACGCCCCGGACCGGGTTAGGTTCTTC
cdr3_aa: CASSDAPDRVRFF

d_call: -
clone_size: -
j_call: TRBJ2-7
v_call: TRBV6-6
cdr3_nt: TGTGCCAGCATCAACGCAGGGTCGCTATACGAGCAGTACTTC
cdr3_aa: CASINAGSLYEQYF

d_call: -
clone_size: -
j_call: TRBJ1-3
v_call: TRBV7-2
cdr3_nt: TGTGCCAGCAGCTTAGGTCACGGAAACACCATATATTTT
cdr3_aa: CASSLGHGNTIYF

d_call: -
clone_size: -
j_call: TRBJ1-1
v_call: TRBV5-1
cdr3_nt: TGCGCCAGCAGCTCCCCCCCGAACACTGAAGCTTTCTTT
cdr3_aa: CASSSPPNTEAFF

d_call: -
clone_size: once
j_call: TRBJ2-7
v_call: TRBV27
cdr3_nt: TGTGCCAGCAGTTTATTAGGGGGGAACCTACTTGACGAGCAGTACTTC
cdr3_aa: CASSLLGGNLLDEQYF

d_call: TRBD1
clone_size: once
j_call: TRBJ2-5
v_call: TRBV7-3
cdr3_nt: TGTGCCAGCAGCTCGGGACAGGGGGCTGAGGAGACCCAGTACTTC
cdr3_aa: CASSSGQGAEETQYF

d_call: -
clone_size: -
j_call: TRBJ1-2
v_call: TRBV15
cdr3_nt: TGTGCCACCAGCAGAGATAACAGCTATGGCTACACCTTC
cdr3_aa: CATSRDNSYGYTF

d_call: TRBD2
clone_size: -
j_call: TRBJ2-2
v_call: TRBV11-2
cdr3_nt: TGTGCCAGCAGCCCCGGACGACTAGCGGGATTGCCCGGGGAGCTGTTTTTT
cdr3_aa: CASSPGRLAGLPGELFF

d_call: -
clone_size: -
j_call: TRBJ1-1
v_call: TRBV5-8
cdr3_nt: TGTGCCAGCAGCTTGCTCATGGATACAGTGGCCACTTTCAAGGCTTTCTTT
cdr3_aa: CASSLLMDTVATFKAFF

d_call: -
clone_size: -
j_call: TRBJ1-4
v_call: TRBV28
cdr3_nt: TGTGCCAGCAGCGGAATGGGCTTGAATGAAAAACTGTTTTTT
cdr3_aa: CASSGMGLNEKLFF

d_call: -
clone_size: -
j_call: TRBJ1-3
v_call: TRBV10-3
cdr3_nt: TGTGCCATCAGTGACGTACTCTCTGGAAACACCATATATTTT
cdr3_aa: CAISDVLSGNTIYF

d_call: -
clone_size: -
j_call: TRBJ2-2
v_call: TRBV14
cdr3_nt: TGTGCCAGCAGCCGCACCATATGGGGCGGGGAGCTGTTTTTT
cdr3_aa: CASSRTIWGGELFF

d_call: TRBD2
clone_size: once
j_call: TRBJ2-2
v_call: TRBV4-3
cdr3_nt: TGCGCCAGCAGCTCCCCTAGCGGGAGAGCGACCGGGGAGCTGTTTTTT
cdr3_aa: CASSSPSGRATGELFF

d_call: TRBD1
clone_size: -
j_call: TRBJ2-7
v_call: TRBV7-9
cdr3_nt: TGTGCCAGCAGCTTACCACCGACAGGGCTTTTGTACGAGCAGTACTTC
cdr3_aa: CASSLPPTGLLYEQYF

d_call: TRBD1
clone_size: -
j_call: TRBJ1-5
v_call: TRBV7-8
cdr3_nt: TGTGCCAGCAGCCATCGACAGGGGAACAATCAGCCCCAGCATTTT
cdr3_aa: CASSHRQGNNQPQHF

d_call: -
clone_size: once
j_call: TRBJ1-3
v_call: TRBV4-2
cdr3_nt: TGTGCCAGCAGCCAAGATCCCCAGGGACGGGGAAACACCATATATTTT
cdr3_aa: CASSQDPQGRGNTIYF

d_call: TRBD2
clone_size: -
j_call: TRBJ2-7
v_call: TRBV11-2
cdr3_nt: TGTGCCAGCAGCGGGGGACTAGCGGGAGGGCCTGGAGAGCAGTACTTC
cdr3_aa: CASSGGLAGGPGEQYF